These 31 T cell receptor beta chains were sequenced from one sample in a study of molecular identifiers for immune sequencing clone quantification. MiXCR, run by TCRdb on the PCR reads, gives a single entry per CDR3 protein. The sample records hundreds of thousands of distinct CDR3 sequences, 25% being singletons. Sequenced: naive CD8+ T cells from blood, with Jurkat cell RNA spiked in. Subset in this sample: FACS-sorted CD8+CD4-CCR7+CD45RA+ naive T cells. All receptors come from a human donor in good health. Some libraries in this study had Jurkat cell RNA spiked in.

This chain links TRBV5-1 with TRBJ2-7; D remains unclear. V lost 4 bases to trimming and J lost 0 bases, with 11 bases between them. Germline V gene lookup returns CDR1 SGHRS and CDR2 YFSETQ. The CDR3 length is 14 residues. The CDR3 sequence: CASSHPDNSYEQYF. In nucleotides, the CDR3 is TGCGCCAGCAGCCACCCTGACAACTCCTACGAGCAGTACTTC.

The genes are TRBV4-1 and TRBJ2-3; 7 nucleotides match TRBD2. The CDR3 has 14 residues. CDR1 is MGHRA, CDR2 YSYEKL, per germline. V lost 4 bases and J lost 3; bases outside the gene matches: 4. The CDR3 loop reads CASSRWEGTDTQYF. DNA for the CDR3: TGCGCCAGCAGCCGTTGGGAGGGGACAGATACGCAGTATTTT.

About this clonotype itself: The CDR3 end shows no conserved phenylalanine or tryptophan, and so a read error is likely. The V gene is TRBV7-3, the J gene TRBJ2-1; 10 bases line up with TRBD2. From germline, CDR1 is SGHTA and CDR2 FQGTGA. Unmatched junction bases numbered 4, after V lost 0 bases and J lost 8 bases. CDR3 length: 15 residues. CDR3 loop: CASSLTAGGGHEQFI. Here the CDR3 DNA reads TGTGCCAGCAGCTTAACAGCGGGAGGGGGTCATGAGCAGTTCATC.

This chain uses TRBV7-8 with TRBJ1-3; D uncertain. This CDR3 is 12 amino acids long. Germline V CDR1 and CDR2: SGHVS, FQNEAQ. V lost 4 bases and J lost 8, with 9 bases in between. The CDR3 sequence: CASSYDPDTIYF. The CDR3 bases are TGTGCCAGCAGCTACGACCCGGACACCATATATTTT.

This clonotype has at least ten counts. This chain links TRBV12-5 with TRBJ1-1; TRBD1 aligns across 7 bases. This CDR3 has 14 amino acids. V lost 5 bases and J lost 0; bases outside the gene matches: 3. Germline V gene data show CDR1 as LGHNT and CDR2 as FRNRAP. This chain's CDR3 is CASGGDSMNTEAFF. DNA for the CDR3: TGTGCTAGTGGTGGGGACAGTATGAACACTGAAGCTTTCTTT.

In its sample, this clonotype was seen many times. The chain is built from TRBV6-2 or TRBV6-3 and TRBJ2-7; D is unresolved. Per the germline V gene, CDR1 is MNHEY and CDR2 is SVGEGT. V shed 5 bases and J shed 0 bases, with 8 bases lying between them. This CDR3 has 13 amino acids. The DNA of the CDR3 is TGTGCCAGCAGTCCGGTAGCCTCCTACGAGCAGTACTTC. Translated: CASSPVASYEQYF.

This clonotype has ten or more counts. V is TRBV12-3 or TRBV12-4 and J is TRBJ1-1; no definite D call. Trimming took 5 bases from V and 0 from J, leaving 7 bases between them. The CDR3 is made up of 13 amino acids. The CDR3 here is CASSPLMNTEAFF. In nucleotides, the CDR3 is TGTGCCAGCAGTCCCCTAATGAACACTGAAGCTTTCTTT.

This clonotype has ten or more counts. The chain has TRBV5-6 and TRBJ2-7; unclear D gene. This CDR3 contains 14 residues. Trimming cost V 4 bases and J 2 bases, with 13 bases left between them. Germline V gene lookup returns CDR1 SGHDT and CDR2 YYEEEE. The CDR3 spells CASSQIFRPYEQYF. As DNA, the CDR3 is TGTGCCAGCAGCCAAATATTCAGGCCCTACGAGCAGTACTTC.

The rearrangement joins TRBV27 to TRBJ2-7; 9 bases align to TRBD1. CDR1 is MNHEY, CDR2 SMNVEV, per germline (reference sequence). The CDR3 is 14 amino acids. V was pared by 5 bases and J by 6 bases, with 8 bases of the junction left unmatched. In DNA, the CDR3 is TGTGCCAGCAGTGTGGGACAGGGACCTGTCGAGCAGTACTTC. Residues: CASSVGQGPVEQYF.

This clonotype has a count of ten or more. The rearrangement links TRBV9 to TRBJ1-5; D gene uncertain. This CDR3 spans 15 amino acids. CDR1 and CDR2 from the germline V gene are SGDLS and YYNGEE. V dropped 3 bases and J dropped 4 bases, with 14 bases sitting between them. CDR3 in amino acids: CASSAGGGLNQPQHF. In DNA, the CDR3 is TGTGCCAGCAGCGCAGGAGGAGGGTTGAATCAGCCCCAGCATTTT.

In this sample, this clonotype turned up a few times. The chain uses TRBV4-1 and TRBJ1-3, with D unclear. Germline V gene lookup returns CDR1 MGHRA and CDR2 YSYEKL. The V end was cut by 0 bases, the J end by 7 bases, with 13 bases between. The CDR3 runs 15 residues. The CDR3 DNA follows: TGCGCCAGCAGCCAAGAATTTCCCCAAGTCAACACCATATATTTT. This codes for CASSQEFPQVNTIYF.

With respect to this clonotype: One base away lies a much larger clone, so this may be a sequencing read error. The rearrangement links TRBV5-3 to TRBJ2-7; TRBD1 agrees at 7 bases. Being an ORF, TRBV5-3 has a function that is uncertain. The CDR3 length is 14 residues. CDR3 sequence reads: CASSFNRGVYEQYF. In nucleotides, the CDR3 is TGTGCCAGCAGCTTTAACAGGGGTGTCTACGAGCAGTACTTC.

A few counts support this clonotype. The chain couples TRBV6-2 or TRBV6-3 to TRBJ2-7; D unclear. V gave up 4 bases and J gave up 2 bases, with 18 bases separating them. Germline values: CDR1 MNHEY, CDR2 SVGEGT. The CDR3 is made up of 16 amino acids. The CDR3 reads CASSFPGRSMTYEQYF. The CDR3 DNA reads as TGTGCCAGCAGTTTCCCCGGCAGAAGCATGACCTACGAGCAGTACTTC.

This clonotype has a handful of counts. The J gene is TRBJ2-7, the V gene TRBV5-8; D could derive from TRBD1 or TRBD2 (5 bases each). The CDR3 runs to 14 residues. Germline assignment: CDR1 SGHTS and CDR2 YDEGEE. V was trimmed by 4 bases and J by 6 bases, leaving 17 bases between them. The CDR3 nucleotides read TGTGCCAGCAGCACGGGACCCGCAAACCGCGAGCAGTACTTC. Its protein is CASSTGPANREQYF.

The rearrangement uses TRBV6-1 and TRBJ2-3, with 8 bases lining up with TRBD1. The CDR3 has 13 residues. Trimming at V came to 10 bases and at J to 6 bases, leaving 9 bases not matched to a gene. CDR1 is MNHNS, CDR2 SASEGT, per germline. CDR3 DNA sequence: TGTGCCACCGGACAGGGTCTTAGTGATACGCAGTATTTT. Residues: CATGQGLSDTQYF.

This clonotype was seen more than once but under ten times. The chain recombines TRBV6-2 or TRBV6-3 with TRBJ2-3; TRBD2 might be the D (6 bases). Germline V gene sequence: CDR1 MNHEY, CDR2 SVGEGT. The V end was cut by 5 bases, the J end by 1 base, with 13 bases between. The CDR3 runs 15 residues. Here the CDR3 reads CASSRRAAGTDTQYF. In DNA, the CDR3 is TGTGCCAGCAGTCGGAGGGCCGCCGGCACAGATACGCAGTATTTT.

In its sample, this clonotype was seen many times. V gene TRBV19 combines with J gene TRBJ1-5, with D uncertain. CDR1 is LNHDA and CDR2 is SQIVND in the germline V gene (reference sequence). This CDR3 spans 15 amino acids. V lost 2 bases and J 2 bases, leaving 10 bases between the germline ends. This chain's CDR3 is CASSITGGGNQPQHF. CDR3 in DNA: TGTGCCAGTAGTATAACGGGTGGGGGCAATCAGCCCCAGCATTTT.

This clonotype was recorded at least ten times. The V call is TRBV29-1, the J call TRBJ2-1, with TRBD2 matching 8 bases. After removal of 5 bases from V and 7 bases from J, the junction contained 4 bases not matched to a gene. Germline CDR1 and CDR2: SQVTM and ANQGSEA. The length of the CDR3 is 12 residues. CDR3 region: CSVTSGRNEQFF. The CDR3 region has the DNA TGCAGCGTTACTAGCGGCCGGAATGAGCAGTTCTTC.

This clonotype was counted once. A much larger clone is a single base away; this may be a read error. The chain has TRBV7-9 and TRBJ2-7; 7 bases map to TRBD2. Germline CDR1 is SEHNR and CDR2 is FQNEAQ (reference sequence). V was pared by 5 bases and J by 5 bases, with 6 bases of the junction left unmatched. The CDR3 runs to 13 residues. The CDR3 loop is CASSPATSNEQYF. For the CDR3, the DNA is TGTGCCAGCAGCCCCGCGACTAGCAACGAGCAGTACTTC. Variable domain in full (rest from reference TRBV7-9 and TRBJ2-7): DTGVSQNPRHKITKRGQNVTFRCDPISEHNRLYWYRQTLGQGPEFLTYFQNEAQLEKSRLLSDRFSAERPKGSFSTLEIQRTEQGDSAMYLCASSPATSNEQYFGPGTRLTVT.

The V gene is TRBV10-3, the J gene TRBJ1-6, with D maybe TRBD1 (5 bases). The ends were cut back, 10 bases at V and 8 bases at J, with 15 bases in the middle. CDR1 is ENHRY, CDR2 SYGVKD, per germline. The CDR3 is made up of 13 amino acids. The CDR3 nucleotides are TGTGCCAGCAGGGCCCCTGGGGATTCACCCCTCCACTTT. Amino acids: CASRAPGDSPLHF.

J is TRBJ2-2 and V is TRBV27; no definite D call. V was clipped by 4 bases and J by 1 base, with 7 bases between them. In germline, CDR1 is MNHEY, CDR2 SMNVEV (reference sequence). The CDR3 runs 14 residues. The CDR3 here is CASSSILNTGELFF. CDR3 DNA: TGTGCCAGCAGTTCTATTCTGAACACCGGGGAGCTGTTTTTT.

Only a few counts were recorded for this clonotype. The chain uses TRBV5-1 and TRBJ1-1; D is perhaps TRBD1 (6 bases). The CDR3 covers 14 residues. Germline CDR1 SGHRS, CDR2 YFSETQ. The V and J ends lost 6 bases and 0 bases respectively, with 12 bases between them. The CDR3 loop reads CASNVGAVNTEAFF. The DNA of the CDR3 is TGCGCCAGCAACGTGGGGGCGGTGAACACTGAAGCTTTCTTT. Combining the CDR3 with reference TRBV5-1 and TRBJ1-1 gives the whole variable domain KAGVTQTPRYLIKTRGQQVTLSCSPISGHRSVSWYQQTPGQGLQFLFEYFSETQRNKGNFPGRFSGRQFSNSRSEMNVSTLELGDSALYLCASNVGAVNTEAFFGQGTRLTVV.

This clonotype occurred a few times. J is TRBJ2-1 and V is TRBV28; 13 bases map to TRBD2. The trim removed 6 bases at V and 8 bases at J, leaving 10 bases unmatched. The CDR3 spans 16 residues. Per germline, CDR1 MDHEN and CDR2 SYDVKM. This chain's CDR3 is CASSRTSGSVLDEQFF. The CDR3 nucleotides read TGTGCCAGCAGCAGGACTAGCGGGAGCGTTCTGGATGAGCAGTTCTTC.

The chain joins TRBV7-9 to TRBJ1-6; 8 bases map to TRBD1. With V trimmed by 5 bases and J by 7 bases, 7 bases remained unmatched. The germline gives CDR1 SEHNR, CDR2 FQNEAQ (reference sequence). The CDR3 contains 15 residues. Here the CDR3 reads CASSETGGLNSPLHF. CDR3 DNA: TGTGCCAGCAGCGAAACAGGGGGACTAAATTCACCCCTCCACTTT.

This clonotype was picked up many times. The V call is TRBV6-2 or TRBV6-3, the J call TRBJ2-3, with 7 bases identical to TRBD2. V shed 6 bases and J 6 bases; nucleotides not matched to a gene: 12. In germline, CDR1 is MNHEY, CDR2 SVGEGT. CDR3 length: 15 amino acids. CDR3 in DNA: TGTGCCAGCAGCAAGACCGGGACTATTTACGATACGCAGTATTTT. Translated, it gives CASSKTGTIYDTQYF.

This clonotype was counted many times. DNA of the CDR3: TGTGCCAGTAGTATCACCCCGATGGGAACTGAAGCTTTCTTT. Translating it yields CASSITPMGTEAFF. This chain connects TRBV19 to TRBJ1-1, with no clear D. V lost 3 bases and J 5 bases, leaving 13 bases between the germline ends. CDR3 length equals 14 residues. Germline-derived CDR1 and CDR2 are LNHDA and SQIVND (reference sequence).

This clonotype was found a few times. The CDR3 loop is CASNTGGNEQFF. The CDR3, as DNA: TGTGCCAGCAATACAGGGGGCAATGAGCAGTTCTTC. The chain joins TRBV27 to TRBJ2-1; 8 bases match TRBD1. V gave up 7 bases and J gave up 6 bases; unmatched junction bases: 2. Germline loops: CDR1 MNHEY, CDR2 SMNVEV (reference sequence). CDR3 length equals 12 residues.

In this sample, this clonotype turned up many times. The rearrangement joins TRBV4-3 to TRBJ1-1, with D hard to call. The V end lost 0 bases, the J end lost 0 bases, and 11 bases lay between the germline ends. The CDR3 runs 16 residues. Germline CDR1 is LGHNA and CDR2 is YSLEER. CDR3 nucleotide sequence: TGCGCCAGCAGCCAAGATCTGACGTCCCTGAACACTGAAGCTTTCTTT. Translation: CASSQDLTSLNTEAFF.

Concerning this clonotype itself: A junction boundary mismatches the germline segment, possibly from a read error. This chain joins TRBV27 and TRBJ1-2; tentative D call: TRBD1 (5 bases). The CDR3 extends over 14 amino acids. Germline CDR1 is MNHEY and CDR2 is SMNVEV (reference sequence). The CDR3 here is CAGSLTWGVDGYTF. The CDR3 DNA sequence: TGTGCCGGCAGTTTAACGTGGGGGGTGGATGGCTACACCTTC.

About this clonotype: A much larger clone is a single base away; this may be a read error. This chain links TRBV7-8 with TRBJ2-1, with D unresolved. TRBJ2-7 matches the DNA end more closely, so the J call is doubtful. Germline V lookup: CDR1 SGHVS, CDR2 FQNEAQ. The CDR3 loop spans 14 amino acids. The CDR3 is CASSLEQLYNEQYF. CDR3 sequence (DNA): TGTGCCAGCAGCTTAGAACAGCTCTACAATGAGCAGTACTTC.

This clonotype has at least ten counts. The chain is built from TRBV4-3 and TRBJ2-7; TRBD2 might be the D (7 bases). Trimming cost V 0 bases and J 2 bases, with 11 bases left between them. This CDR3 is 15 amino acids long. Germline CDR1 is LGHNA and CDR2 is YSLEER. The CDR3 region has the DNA TGCGCCAGCAGCCAAGAGGGAGGGGGACCCTACGAGCAGTACTTC. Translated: CASSQEGGGPYEQYF.